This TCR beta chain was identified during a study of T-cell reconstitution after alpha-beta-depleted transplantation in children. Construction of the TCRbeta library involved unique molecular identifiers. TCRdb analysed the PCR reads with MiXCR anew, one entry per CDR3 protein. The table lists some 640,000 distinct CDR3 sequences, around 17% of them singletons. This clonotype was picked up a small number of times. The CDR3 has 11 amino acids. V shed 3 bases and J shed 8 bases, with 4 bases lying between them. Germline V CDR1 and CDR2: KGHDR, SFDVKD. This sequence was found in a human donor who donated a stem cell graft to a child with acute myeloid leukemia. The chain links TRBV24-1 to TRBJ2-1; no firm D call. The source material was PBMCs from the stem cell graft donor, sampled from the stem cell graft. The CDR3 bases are TGTGCCACCAGTGATGAGTATGAGCAGTTCTTC. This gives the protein CATSDEYEQFF.